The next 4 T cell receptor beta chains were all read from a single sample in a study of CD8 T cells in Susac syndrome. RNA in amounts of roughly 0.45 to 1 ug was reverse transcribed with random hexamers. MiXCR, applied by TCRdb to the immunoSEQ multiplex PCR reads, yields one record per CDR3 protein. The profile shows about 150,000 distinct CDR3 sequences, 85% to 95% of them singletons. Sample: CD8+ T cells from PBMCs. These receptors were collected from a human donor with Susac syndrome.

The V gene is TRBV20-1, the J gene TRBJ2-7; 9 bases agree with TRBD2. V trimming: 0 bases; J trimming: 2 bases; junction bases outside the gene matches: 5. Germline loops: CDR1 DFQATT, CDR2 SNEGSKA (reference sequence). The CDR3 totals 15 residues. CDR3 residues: CSARDKLAGTYEQYF. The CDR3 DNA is TGCAGTGCTAGAGATAAACTAGCGGGCACCTACGAGCAGTACTTC.

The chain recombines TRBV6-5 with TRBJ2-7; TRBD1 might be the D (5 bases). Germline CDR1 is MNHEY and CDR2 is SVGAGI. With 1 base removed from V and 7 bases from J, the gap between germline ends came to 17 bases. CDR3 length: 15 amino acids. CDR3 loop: CASSYFQGPASEQYF. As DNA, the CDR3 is TGTGCCAGCAGTTACTTCCAGGGCCCGGCGTCTGAGCAGTACTTC.

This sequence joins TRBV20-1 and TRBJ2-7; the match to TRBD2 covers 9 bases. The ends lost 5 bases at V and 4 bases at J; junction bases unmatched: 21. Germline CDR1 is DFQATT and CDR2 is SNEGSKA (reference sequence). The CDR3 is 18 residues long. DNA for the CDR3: TGCAGTGCTCAATCACCCCAATATCTTAGCGGGAGATTTTACGAGCAGTACTTC. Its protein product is CSAQSPQYLSGRFYEQYF.

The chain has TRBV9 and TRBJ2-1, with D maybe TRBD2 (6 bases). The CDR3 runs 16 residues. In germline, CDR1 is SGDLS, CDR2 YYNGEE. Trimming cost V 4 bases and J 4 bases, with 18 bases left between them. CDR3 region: CASSLAGSGLYNEQFF. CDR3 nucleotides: TGTGCCAGCAGCCTGGCGGGTAGCGGCTTATACAATGAGCAGTTCTTC.